The clone carrying this T cell receptor (beta chain) was found a few times. The library put unique molecular identifiers onto individual cDNA molecules. A single record per CDR3 protein comes from TCRdb applying MiXCR to the 5' RACE reads. The sample gives about 81,000 distinct CDR3 sequences, approximately 7.7% of which show up once; 2% to 2.5% is in the top ten. The sample comes from a study of human T cells and chemical hapten exposure. Total RNA was isolated from unfractionated whole blood. The sequence was obtained from a male donor in good health.

The CDR3: CASSFAGGRDEQYF. The CDR3 region has the DNA TGTGCCAGCAGTTTCGCGGGGGGTCGGGACGAGCAGTACTTC. The chain recombines TRBV27 with TRBJ2-7; 8 nucleotides agree with TRBD2. The CDR3 spans 14 residues. From germline, CDR1 is MNHEY and CDR2 SMNVEV (reference sequence). The V and J ends lost 3 bases and 5 bases, in that order; junction bases with no gene match: 6.